Sequencing of this TCR beta chain was carried out in a study of T-cell memory formation after mild COVID-19 (dated by TCRdb to the early 2020s). Background for the entire study: TCR sequence clusters from the two donors were largely donor specific. Longitudinal TCRalpha and TCRbeta repertoire sequencing tracked T-cell clones expanding and contracting after mild COVID-19 in a couple of donors. The cohort comprised two young, previously healthy adult volunteers, one female and one male. General study outcomes and caveats: Some responding clones were detected in pre-infection memory, suggesting pre-existing cross-reactive memory T cells joined the SARS-CoV-2 response. Whether the second-wave clones peaking on day 37 were SARS-CoV-2 specific was not confirmed. Contracting CD4+ clones turned up mainly in the CM and EM memory subsets, whereas EMRA was where CD8+ clones were enriched. Clones that contracted from day 15 to 85 showed balanced CD4/CD8 phenotypes, whereas a second wave of clones that expanded from day 15 to 37 leaned towards CD4+. The study covered only a couple of mild cases, and larger cohorts including severe cases with pre-infection samples were considered necessary.

Ficoll-Paque density gradient centrifugation was the method used to isolate PBMCs. Note on this clonotype: The target of this receptor is not known. One base away there is no much larger clone; base qualities are not given.

Sequencing used an Illumina NovaSeq 6000. cDNA libraries for TCRalpha and TCRbeta were prepared by 5'RACE using constant-segment primers, with sample barcodes and unique molecular identifiers added. Trizol reagent was used to extract RNA from every sample. The libraries were amplified in two PCR steps, and the second step added a second sample barcode and Illumina TruSeq adapters. The libraries were sequenced on an Illumina NovaSeq using 2 x 150 bp paired-end reads. Turning to the authors' computational methods: The reads were demultiplexed and collapsed into UMI-guided consensus sequences using migec v1.2.7. With mixcr v2.1.11, UMI consensuses were aligned to TRA and TRB V and J templates and assembled into clonotypes. Expanded or contracted clonotypes were those called significant by both edgeR and NoisET, with noise models trained on biological replicates. For edgeR calls, a false discovery rate-adjusted p below 0.01 and a log2 fold-change threshold of 1 were applied. As an exploratory analysis of dynamics, PCA with hierarchical clustering was applied to max-normalized trajectories of the 1000 most abundant clonotypes. Separately sequenced CD4+ and CD8+ repertoires were used to assign a CD4 or CD8 phenotype to each responding clone. TCRdb trimmed public reads at Q25 via fastp, called clones via MiXCR and kept in-frame beta chains. Entries are consolidated by CDR3 protein sequence, retaining the most common genes and DNA. The V and J calls were not made by the authors but by TCRdb's processing. Counted in this sample were 300,000 to 400,000 distinct CDR3 sequences; roughly 15% of them appeared once. The ten largest clones capture approximately 20% of the sample.

V is cut back by 0 bases and J by 3 bases, with 5 bases in the junction unmatched. Including the terminal cysteine and phenylalanine, the CDR3 comprises 15 residues. Only the CDR3 DNA stays, 45 bases, in frame from base 1. The germline V gene supplies CDR1 SGHRS and CDR2 YFSETQ. The receptor comes from a man younger than 35 who had mild COVID-19 (a few samples of this study predate the infection). The sample titles of this study are shuffled in the database, so cell type and time point are left out; the donor was told from shared clones. Recombination joined TRBV5-1 with TRBJ2-5; TRBD2 matches 7 bases in the middle. Sequenced sample: PBMCs or a T cell subset sorted from them (not recorded which). The CDR3 here reads CASSLAATSKETQYF. The sequenced DNA is TGCGCCAGCAGCTTGGCCGCGACTAGCAAAGAGACCCAGTACTTC.